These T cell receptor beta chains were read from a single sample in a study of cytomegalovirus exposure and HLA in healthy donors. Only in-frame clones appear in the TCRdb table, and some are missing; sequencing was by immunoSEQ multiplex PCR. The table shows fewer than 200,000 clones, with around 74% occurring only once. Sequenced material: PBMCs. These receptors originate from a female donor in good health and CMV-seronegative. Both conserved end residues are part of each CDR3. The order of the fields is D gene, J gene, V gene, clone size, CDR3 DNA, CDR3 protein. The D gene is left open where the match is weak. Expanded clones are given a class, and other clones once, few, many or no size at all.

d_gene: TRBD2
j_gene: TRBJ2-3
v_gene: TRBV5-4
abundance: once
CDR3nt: TGTGCCAGCAGCGGAGGGACTAGCGGGAGCCGGAGGGGCACAGATACGCAGTATTTT
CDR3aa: CASSGGTSGSRRGTDTQYF

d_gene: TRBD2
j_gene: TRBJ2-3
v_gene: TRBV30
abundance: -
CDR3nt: TGTGCCTGGAGTGTACCAATAGCGGGACTCGGGGATACGCAGTATTTT
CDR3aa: CAWSVPIAGLGDTQYF

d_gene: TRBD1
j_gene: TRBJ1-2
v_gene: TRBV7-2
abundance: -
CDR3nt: TGTGCCAGCACCCGGGACAGGGTGAACTATGGCTACACCTTC
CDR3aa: CASTRDRVNYGYTF

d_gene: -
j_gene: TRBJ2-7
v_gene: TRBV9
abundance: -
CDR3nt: TGTGCCAGCAGCCCCGGCGGGTCGGGCGAGCAGTACTTC
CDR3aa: CASSPGGSGEQYF

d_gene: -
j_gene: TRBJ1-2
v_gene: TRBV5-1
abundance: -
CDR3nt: TGCGCCAGCAGCTTCGCGGGCGATGGCTACACCTTC
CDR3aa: CASSFAGDGYTF

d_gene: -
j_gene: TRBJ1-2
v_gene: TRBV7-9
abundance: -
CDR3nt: TGTGCCAGCAGCTTAGGGCCATATGGCTACACCTTC
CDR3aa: CASSLGPYGYTF

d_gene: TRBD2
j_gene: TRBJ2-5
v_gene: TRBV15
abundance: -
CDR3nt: TGTGCCACCAGCACACAAACCTCTCCGGGAGGGGAGACCCAGTACTTC
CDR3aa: CATSTQTSPGGETQYF

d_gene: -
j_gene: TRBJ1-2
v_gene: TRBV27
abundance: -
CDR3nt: TGTGCCAGCAGCCGGGGTGAAGGGAGCTATGGCTACACCTTC
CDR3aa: CASSRGEGSYGYTF

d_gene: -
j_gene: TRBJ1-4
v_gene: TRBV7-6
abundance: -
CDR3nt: TGTGCCAGCAGCTTAGGGGAGGGGGGAGAACTGTTTTTT
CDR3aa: CASSLGEGGELFF

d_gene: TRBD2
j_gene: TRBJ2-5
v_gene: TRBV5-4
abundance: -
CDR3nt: TGTGCCAGCAGTCGGACTAGCGGAGACCAAGAGACCCAGTACTTC
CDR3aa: CASSRTSGDQETQYF

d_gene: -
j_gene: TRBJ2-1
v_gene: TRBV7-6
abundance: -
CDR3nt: TGTGCCAGCAGTCGGGTTTCTGACAATGAGCAGTTCTTC
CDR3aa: CASSRVSDNEQFF

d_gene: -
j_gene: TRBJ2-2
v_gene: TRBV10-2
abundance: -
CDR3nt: TGCGCCAGCAGTGGAGTCAACACCGGGGAGCTGTTTTTT
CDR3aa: CASSGVNTGELFF

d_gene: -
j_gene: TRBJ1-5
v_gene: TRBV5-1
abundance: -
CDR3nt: TGCGCCAGCAGCGACTCGGGGGGCAATCAGCCCCAGCATTTT
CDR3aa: CASSDSGGNQPQHF

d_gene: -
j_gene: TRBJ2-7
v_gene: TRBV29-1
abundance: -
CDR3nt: TGCAGCCCTCGGGGGACCCACTACGAGCAGTACTTC
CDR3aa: CSPRGTHYEQYF

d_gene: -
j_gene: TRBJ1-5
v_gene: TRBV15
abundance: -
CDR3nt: TGTGCCACCAGCAGAGACGGTAGGGGGTTTGGCAATCAGCCCCAGCATTTT
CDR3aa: CATSRDGRGFGNQPQHF

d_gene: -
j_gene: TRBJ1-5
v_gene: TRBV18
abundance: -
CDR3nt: TGTGCCAGCTCACCACCGGGTGGCGACAGACGCAATCAGCCCCAGCATTTT
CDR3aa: CASSPPGGDRRNQPQHF

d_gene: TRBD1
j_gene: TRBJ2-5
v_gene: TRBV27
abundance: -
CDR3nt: TGTGCCAGCAGTTCCGGGGACAGGGGATCAGAGACCCAGTACTTC
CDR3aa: CASSSGDRGSETQYF

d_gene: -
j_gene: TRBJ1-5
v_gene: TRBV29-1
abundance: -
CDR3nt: TGCAGCGTTTCGGGGGATAGCAATCAGCCCCAGCATTTT
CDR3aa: CSVSGDSNQPQHF

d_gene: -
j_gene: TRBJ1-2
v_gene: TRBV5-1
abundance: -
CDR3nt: TGCGCCAGCAGCTTGCGTCCGGGAAGAAATGGCTACACCTTC
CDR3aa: CASSLRPGRNGYTF

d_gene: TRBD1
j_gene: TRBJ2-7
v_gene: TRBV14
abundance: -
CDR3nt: TGTGCCAGCAGTCGGACAGGGTCGGTCGAGCAGTACTTC
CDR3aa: CASSRTGSVEQYF

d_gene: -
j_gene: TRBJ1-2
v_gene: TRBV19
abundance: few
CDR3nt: TGTGCCAGTAGTAACATCGTTAACTATGGCTACACCTTC
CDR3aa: CASSNIVNYGYTF

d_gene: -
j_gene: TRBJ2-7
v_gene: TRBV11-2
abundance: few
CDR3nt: TGTGCCAGCAGCAACCCCCGGGGGGCCGCTACCTACGAGCAGTACTTC
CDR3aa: CASSNPRGAATYEQYF

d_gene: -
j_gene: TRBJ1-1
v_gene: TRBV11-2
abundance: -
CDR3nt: TGTGCCAGCAGCTTACTGCCCCCAACCCCCGACGGGGTTGACTCTGAAGCTTTCTTT
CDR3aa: CASSLLPPTPDGVDSEAFF

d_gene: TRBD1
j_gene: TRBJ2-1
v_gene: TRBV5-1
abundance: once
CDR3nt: TGCGCCAGCAGCCCCCGGGACAGGGGGCCGAATGAGCAGTTCTTC
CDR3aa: CASSPRDRGPNEQFF

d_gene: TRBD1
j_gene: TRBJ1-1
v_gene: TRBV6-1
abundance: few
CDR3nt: TGTGCCAGCAGGGACAGGGCATCCTCCACTGAAGCTTTCTTT
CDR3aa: CASRDRASSTEAFF

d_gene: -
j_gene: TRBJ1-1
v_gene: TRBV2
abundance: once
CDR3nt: TGTGCCAGCAGTGAACAGGGTATGAACACTGAAGCTTTCTTT
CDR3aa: CASSEQGMNTEAFF

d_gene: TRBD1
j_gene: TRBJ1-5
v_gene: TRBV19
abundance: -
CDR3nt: TGTGCCAGTAGTCGGGACAGGGCGACTGAAAGCAATCAGCCCCAGCATTTT
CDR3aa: CASSRDRATESNQPQHF

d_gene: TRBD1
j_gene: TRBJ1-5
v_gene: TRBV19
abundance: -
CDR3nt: TGTGCCAGTAGTGTGACAGGGGGAAATCAGCCCCAGCATTTT
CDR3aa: CASSVTGGNQPQHF

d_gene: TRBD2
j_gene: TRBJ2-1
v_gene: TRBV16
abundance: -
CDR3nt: TGTGCCAGCAGTTGGACTAGCGGGAGCTCTGAGCAGTTCTTC
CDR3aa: CASSWTSGSSEQFF

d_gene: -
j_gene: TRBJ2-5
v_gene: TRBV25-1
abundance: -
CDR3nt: TGTGCCAGCAGTGAAGAGTTACAAGAGACCCAGTACTTC
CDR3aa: CASSEELQETQYF

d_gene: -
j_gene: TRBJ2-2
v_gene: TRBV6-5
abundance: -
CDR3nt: TGTGCCAGCAGGTTCGGTCTCGCGAACACCGGGGAGCTGTTTTTT
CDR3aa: CASRFGLANTGELFF

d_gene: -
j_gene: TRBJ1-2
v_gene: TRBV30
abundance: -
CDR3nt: TGTGCCTGGAACGCCGGGACTTTTTCCTATGGCTACACCTTC
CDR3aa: CAWNAGTFSYGYTF

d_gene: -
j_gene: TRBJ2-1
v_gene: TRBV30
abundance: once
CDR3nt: TGTGCCTGGGCTCGGGGCAATGAGCAGTTCTTC
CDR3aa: CAWARGNEQFF

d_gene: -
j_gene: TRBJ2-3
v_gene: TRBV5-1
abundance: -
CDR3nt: TGCGCCAGCAGCTTGGTGACAGGTTCAGATACGCAGTATTTT
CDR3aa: CASSLVTGSDTQYF

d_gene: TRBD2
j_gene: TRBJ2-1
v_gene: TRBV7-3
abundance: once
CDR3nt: TGTGCCAGCAGCTTGACTAGCGGGAGTTCTGTTGGCTACAATGAGCAGTTCTTC
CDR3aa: CASSLTSGSSVGYNEQFF

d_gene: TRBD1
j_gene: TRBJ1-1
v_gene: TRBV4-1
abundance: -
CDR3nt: TGCGCCAGCAGCCAAGATCCTGGGACAGGGGGCAGGACTGAAGCTTTCTTT
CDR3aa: CASSQDPGTGGRTEAFF

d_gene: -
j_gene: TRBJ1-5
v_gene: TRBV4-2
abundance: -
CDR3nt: TGTGCCAGCAGCCAAATCTCGGGACTCAGCAATCAGCCCCAGCATTTT
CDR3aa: CASSQISGLSNQPQHF

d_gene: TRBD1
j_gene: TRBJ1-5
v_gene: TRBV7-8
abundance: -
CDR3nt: TGTGCCAGCAGCTTAAGGGACAGGGGGTCCTATAGCAATCAGCCCCAGCATTTT
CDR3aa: CASSLRDRGSYSNQPQHF

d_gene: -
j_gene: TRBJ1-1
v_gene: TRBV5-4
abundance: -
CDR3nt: TGTGCCAGCAGCTTGGAGCAAGAGGGGAGGGGACTCATGAACACTGAAGCTTTCTTT
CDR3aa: CASSLEQEGRGLMNTEAFF

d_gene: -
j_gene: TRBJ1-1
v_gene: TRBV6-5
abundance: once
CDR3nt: TGTGCCAGCAGTTACTCCGACGTGGGCCCTAATGAAGCTTTCTTT
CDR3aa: CASSYSDVGPNEAFF

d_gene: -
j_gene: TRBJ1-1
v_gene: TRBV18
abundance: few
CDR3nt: TGTGCCAGCTCGGAGGCATGGGGGAACACTGAAGCTTTCTTT
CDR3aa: CASSEAWGNTEAFF

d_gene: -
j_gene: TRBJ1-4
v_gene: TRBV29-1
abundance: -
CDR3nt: TGCAGCACAGGACGGCTAGATTCAACTAATGAAAAACTGTTTTTT
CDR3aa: CSTGRLDSTNEKLFF

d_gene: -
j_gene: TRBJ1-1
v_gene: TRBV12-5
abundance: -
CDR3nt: TGTGCTAGTGGTTTGGACTATCTGACTGAAGCTTTCTTT
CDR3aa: CASGLDYLTEAFF

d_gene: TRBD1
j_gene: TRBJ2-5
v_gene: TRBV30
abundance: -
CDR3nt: TGTGCCTGGAGTCAGGGGGTAGCCTTGGGGGAGACCCAGTACTTC
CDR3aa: CAWSQGVALGETQYF

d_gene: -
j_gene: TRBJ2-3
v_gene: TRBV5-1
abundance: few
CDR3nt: TGCGCCAGCAGCTATCCGGAGGATAGCACAGATACGCAGTATTTT
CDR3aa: CASSYPEDSTDTQYF

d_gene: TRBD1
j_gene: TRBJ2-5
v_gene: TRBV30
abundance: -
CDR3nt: TGTGCCTGGAGTGTTTGGGGGACAGGGGGAGAGACCCAGTACTTC
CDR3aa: CAWSVWGTGGETQYF